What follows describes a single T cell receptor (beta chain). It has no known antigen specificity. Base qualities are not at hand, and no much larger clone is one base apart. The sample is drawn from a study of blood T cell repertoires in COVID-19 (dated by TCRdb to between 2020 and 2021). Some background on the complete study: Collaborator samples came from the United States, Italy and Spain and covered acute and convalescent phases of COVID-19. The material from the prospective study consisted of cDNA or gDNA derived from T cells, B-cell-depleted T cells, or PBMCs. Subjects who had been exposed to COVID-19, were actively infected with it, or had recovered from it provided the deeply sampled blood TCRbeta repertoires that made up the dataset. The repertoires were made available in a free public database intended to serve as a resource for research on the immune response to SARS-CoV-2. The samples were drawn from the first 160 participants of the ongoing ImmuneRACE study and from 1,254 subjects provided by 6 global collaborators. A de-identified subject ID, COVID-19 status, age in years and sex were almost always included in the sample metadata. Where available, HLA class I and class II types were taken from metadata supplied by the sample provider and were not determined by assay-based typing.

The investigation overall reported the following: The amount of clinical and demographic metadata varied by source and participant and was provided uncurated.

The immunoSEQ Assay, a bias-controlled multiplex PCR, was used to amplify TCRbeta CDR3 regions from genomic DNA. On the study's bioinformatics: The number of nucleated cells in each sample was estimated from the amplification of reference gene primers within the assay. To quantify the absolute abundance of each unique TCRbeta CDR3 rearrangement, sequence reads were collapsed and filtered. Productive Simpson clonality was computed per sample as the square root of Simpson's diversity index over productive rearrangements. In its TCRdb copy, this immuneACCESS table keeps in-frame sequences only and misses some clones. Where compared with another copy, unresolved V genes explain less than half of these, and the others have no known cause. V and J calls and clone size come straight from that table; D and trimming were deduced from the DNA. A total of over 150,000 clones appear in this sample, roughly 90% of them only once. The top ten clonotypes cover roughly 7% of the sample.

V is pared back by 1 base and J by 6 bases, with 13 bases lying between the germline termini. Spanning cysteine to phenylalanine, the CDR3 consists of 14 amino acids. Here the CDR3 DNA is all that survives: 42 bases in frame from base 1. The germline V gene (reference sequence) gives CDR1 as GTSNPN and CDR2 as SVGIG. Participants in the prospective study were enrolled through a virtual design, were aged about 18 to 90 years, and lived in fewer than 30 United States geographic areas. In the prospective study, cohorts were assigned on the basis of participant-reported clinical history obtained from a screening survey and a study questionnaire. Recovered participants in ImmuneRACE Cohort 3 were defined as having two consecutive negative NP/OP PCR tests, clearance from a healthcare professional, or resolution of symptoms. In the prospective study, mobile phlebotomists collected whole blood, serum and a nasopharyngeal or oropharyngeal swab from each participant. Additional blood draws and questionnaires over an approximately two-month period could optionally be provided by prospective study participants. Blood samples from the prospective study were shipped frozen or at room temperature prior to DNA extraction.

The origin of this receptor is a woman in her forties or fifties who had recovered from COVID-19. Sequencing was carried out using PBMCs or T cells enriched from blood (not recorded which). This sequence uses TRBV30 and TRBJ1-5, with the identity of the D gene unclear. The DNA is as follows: TGTGCCTGGAGTGCCGGCAGTCAGGTTCAGCCCCAGCATTTT. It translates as CAWSAGSQVQPQHF.